This T cell receptor beta chain stems from a study of cytomegalovirus exposure and HLA in healthy donors. Whole-study findings and limits: The productive fraction for most TCR beta V segments was about 87% or about 30% in an earlier analysis. Reportedly, fewer N-insertions than the approximately 700-donor mean appeared in an Asian-associated ancestry cluster in a later analysis.

Details on this clone: The target antigen is unknown.

The CDR3 length is 16 residues. Trimming removed 7 bases at V and 0 bases at J, with 15 bases between. Germline V lookup: CDR1 MNHEY, CDR2 SMNVEV (reference sequence). PCR involved 60 Vbeta and 13 Jbeta primers. Measured with immunoSEQ multiplex PCR; TCRdb has only the in-frame clones, and not every one. Among some 180,000 clones, less than 90% were seen once, and the ten largest hold 1.3% to 1.5%. The rearrangement links TRBV27 to TRBJ2-2, with D hard to call. Input material: PBMCs. The clonotype originates from a girl aged 10 to 17 in good health and CMV-seropositive. The CDR3 DNA sequence: TGTGCCAGCACGTCAGGCCCCTCTACGAACACCGGGGAGCTGTTTTTT. Protein sequence: CASTSGPSTNTGELFF.